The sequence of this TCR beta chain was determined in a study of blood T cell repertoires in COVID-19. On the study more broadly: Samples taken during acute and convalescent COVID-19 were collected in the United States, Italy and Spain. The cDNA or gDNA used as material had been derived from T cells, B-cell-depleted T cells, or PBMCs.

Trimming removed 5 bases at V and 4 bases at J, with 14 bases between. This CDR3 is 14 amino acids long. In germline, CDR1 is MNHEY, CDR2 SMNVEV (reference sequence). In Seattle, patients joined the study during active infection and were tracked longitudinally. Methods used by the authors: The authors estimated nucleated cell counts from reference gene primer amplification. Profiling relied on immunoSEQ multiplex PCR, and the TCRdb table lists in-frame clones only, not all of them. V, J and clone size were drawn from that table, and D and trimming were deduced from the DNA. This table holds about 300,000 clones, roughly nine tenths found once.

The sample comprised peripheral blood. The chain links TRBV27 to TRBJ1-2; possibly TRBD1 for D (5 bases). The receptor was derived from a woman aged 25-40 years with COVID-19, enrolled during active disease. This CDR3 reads CASSPTRQSYGYTF. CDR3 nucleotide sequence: TGTGCCAGCAGTCCCACCCGACAGTCCTATGGCTACACCTTC.